This T cell receptor beta chain derives from a study of STAT3 mutations in large granular lymphocyte leukemia. Germline V gene lookup returns CDR1 ENHRY and CDR2 SYGVKD. Losses at the gene ends were 2 bases for V and 3 bases for J; bases not matched to a gene: 8. This CDR3 is built from 16 residues. Sequencing was performed with immunoSEQ multiplex PCR; in TCRdb, only in-frame clones are kept and a portion is missing. The sample has over 25,000 clones; around 88% are singletons. Worth noting for this clone: Its antigen is unknown.

General study findings and limits: No sample exists from the first appearance of each clone. Sampling intervals varied between patients and samples. Every T-cell large granular lymphocyte leukemia patient had at least one immunodominant TCR beta clonotype.

Sequencing was done on a sample of peripheral blood mononuclear cells. This clonotype was obtained from a man aged 55 to 69 with T-cell large granular lymphocyte leukemia. Some clones in this sample may be carry-over from other donors' samples. The chain carries TRBV10-3 and TRBJ2-3; 7 nucleotides align to TRBD1. CDR3 bases: TGTGCCATCAGTGAGGCAAAACAGGGGAAGACAGATACGCAGTATTTT. Translation: CAISEAKQGKTDTQYF.